This T cell receptor beta chain was observed in a study of blood T cells in healthy people across ages (dated by TCRdb to between 2014 and 2017). For the study in its entirety: Template switching captured roughly one uniquely barcoded TCR beta cDNA molecule per two T cells in model experiments. The study analyzed two additional independent replicas of 1 million unique cDNA reads from the same blood draw for two donors, one aged 18 to 30 and one aged 80 or older. Using deep sequencing normalized with unique cDNA molecular identifiers, the study measured how TCR beta repertoire diversity changes with age. Four age groups were formed from the donors: young (average about 16 years), middle-aged (roughly 38), aged (more than 55) and long-lived (approximately 78). To avoid experimental bias, donors of different ages were spread randomly across the sequencing lanes.

The library was obtained by 5' RACE. Sequencing instrument: Illumina HiSeq 2500. A second roughly 7 to 11 cycle PCR used a sample-barcoded 5' primer and a J-beta primer mix. Each TCR beta cDNA molecule received a unique molecular identifier from a template-switch 5' adaptor carrying 12 random nucleotides. Each sample yielded at least 3 million CDR3-containing paired-end reads. First-strand cDNA synthesis was performed from all RNA using the Mint cDNA synthesis kit, with priming by a TRBC-specific oligonucleotide. Following uracil-DNA glycosylase treatment, a first 18-cycle PCR with universal primers M1SS and BC2_uni_R was performed on all cDNA. On the study's bioinformatics: Each sample was normalized by randomly selecting 1 million high-quality reads, each carrying a distinct molecular identifier. Reads sharing molecular identifiers were discarded rather than binned into consensus sequences. MiTCR, run with a Q25 quality threshold and the strictest error-elimination algorithm, handled CDR3 identification, clonotype clustering and error correction. A nonparametric unseen species model with Euler transformation was used to estimate lower-bound total TCR beta diversity. TCRdb reworked the public reads: Q25 trimming with fastp, MiXCR clone assembly, productive beta chains retained. Each CDR3 protein appears once, grouped with its most common genes and DNA. TCRdb, not the original authors, processed these V and J calls. The sample table records 1.2 million to 1.5 million distinct CDR3 sequences; roughly 60% of these occur just once. The ten largest clones add up to roughly 7% of the sample.

This clonotype has more than one count but fewer than ten. There is no known antigen for this receptor. It has no much larger one-base neighbor in the sample; base qualities were not kept. Systemically healthy Caucasian individuals from Russia, 35 to 50 in total and aged roughly 6 to 95 years, were included as donors. Roughly 9.5 milliliters of peripheral blood were drawn from each donor into EDTA-treated Vacutainer tubes. PBMCs were isolated by Ficoll-Paque density-gradient centrifugation, with at least 7 million obtained per sample. Total RNA, at least 6 micrograms per sample, was extracted from PBMCs with Trizol reagent. For every donor, an aliquot of PBMCs went through flow cytometry to measure the percentages of naive CD45RAhigh/CD27high T cells. Results the study describes overall, beyond this receptor: Observed TCR beta diversity per million T cells fell roughly linearly with age, and a significant reduction was already apparent by age around 40. Since profiling was done on bulk unsorted PBMCs, naive and antigen-experienced compartments could not be conclusively compared. The percentage of naive T cells measured by flow cytometry correlated strongly with observed TCR beta diversity. Total diversity estimates from one million sequenced T cells were considered lower bounds and underestimates. Compared with the aged group, more naive CD4+ T cells, fewer expanded clones and increased TCR diversity were shown by the long-lived group, suggesting age selection. Because donor CMV infection status was unknown, age-related changes in expanded clonotypes were potentially confounded.

CDR1 and CDR2 (LGHNA, YSLEER) derive from the germline V gene. Measured from the cysteine to the phenylalanine, the CDR3 is 12 residues long. Solely the CDR3 DNA is kept, with 36 bases framed from the first base. Trimming leaves V shorter by 2 bases and J shorter by 10 bases, with the junction holding 2 bases beyond the gene matches. Sample: blood. The chain joins TRBV4-3 to TRBJ1-1; the junction holds 9 bases that match TRBD1. This receptor was identified in a man between 18 and 29 years old in good health. CDR3 region: CASSQPGQGAFF. The base sequence is TGCGCCAGCAGCCAACCGGGACAGGGAGCTTTCTTT.